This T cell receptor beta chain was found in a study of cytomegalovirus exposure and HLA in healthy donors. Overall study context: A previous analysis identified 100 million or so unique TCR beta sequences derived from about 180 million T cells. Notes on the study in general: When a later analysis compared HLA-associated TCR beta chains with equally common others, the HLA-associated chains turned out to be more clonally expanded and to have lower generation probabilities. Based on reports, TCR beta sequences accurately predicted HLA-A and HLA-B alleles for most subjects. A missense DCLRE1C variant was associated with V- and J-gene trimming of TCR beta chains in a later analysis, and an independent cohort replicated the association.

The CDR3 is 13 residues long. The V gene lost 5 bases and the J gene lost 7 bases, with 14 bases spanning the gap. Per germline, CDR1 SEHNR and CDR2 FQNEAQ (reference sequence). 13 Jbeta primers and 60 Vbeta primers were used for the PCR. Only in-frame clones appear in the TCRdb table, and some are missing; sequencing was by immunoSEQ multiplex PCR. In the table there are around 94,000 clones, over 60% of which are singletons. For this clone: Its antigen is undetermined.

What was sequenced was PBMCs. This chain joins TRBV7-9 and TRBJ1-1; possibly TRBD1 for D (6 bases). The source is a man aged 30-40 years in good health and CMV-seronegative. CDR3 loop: CASSVRGVGEAFF. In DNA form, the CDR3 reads TGTGCCAGCAGCGTCAGGGGAGTCGGTGAAGCTTTCTTT. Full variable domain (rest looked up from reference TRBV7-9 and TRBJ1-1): DTGVSQNPRHKITKRGQNVTFRCDPISEHNRLYWYRQTLGQGPEFLTYFQNEAQLEKSRLLSDRFSAERPKGSFSTLEIQRTEQGDSAMYLCASSVRGVGEAFFGQGTRLTVV.